A selection of T cell receptor beta chains follows, all from one sample in a study of regulatory T cells in long-lasting Graves disease. TCRdb redid the calling of the multiplex PCR reads with MiXCR, one entry per CDR3 protein. This table holds 200,000 to 250,000 distinct CDR3 sequences, roughly a fifth found once. The sample was also reused in another study, on T cells in Graves' hyperthyroidism and ophthalmopathy.

This specimen consisted of peripheral blood mononuclear cells (PBMCs), obtained at new diagnosis, from a patient treated with antithyroid drugs. The receptors derive from a woman aged 25 to 39 with Graves disease. CDR3s include the opening cysteine and the closing phenylalanine or tryptophan. The order of the fields is V gene, J gene, CDR3 length, D gene, clone size, CDR3 DNA, CDR3 protein. The D gene is left open where the match is weak. Expanded clones get a size class; other rows say once, few or many, or leave the size out.

>TRBV12-3/TRBV12-4|TRBJ2-6|18|TRBD2|many
TGTGCCAGCAGTCGGTTCGGGACTAGCGGGGCTGGGGCCAACGTCCTGACTTTC
CASSRFGTSGAGANVLTF
>TRBV12-3/TRBV12-4|TRBJ2-7|14|TRBD1|few
TGTGCCAGCAGTATCCGGGACAGGGTCGCCGAGCAGTACTTC
CASSIRDRVAEQYF
>TRBV4-1|TRBJ1-3|11|-|-
TGCGCCAGCCTGTCTGGAAACACCATATATTTT
CASLSGNTIYF
>TRBV28|TRBJ2-6|15|TRBD1|many
TGTGCCAGCAGCACCGACAGGGCTGGGGCCAACGTCCTGACTTTC
CASSTDRAGANVLTF
>TRBV28|TRBJ2-7|12|-|-
TGTGCCAGCAGTTTATTAAGGTCCGAGCAGTACTTC
CASSLLRSEQYF
>TRBV19|TRBJ2-5|16|-|many
TGTGCCAGTAGTATGTCCGGCACAGGACCCCAAGAGACCCAGTACTTC
CASSMSGTGPQETQYF
>TRBV27|TRBJ1-2|15|-|many
TGTGCCAGCAGTTTTCTTGGAGGGATGAGTGATGGCTACACTTTC
CASSFLGGMSDGYTF
>TRBV7-9|TRBJ1-1|12|-|many
TGTGCCAGCAGCTTAGTCCACACTGAAGCTTTCTTT
CASSLVHTEAFF
>TRBV6-5|TRBJ2-1|16|-|-
TGTGCCAGCAGTTACTCTCGGGGGCTTGGGTACAATGAGCAGTTCTTC
CASSYSRGLGYNEQFF
>TRBV2|TRBJ2-7|15|-|-
TGTGCCAGCAGTGGCGGACCGGGCTTGGCCTACGAGCAGTACTTC
CASSGGPGLAYEQYF
>TRBV27|TRBJ1-2|15|-|many
TGTGCCAGCAGTTCAGACAGCTTCTCTAACTATGGCTACACCTTC
CASSSDSFSNYGYTF
>TRBV7-8|TRBJ2-5|15|TRBD2|many
TGTGCCAGCAGCTTAGCCTGGACTAGCGGGAGGACCCAGTACTTC
CASSLAWTSGRTQYF
>TRBV28|TRBJ1-5|17|-|many
TGTGCCAGCAGCCACCCTCGTCTAAGTCAATCGTTGCAGCCCCAGCATTTT
CASSHPRLSQSLQPQHF
>TRBV28|TRBJ1-2|14|TRBD1|-
TGTGCCAGCAGTTTGGGGACAGGGACCTATGGCTACACCTTC
CASSLGTGTYGYTF
>TRBV20-1|TRBJ1-5|13|-|-
TGCAGTGCTACTGACAGTCGCAATCAGGCGCAGCATTTT
CSATDSRNQAQHF
>TRBV5-4|TRBJ2-3|14|-|few
TGTGCCAGCAGCTTGGACAGGGCGGGAGATACGCAGTATTTT
CASSLDRAGDTQYF
>TRBV2|TRBJ2-1|14|-|-
TGTGCCAGCAGCGGGGTGGACTCCTACAATGAGCAGTTCTTC
CASSGVDSYNEQFF
>TRBV5-1|TRBJ1-4|14|TRBD1|many
TGCGCCAGCAGCTTGGTAGGGACAGATGAAAAACTGTTTTTT
CASSLVGTDEKLFF
>TRBV7-9|TRBJ1-5|15|-|-
TGTGCCAGCAGCTTAGGGGGCTGGGGTAATCAGCCCCAGCATTTT
CASSLGGWGNQPQHF
>TRBV18|TRBJ2-2|15|-|many
TGTGCCAGCTCATCCCAGGCTCCATCCACCGGGGAGCTGTTTTTT
CASSSQAPSTGELFF